This paragraph reports one T cell receptor beta chain. Germline CDR1 is SGHAT and CDR2 is FQNNGV. V gave up 3 bases and J gave up 4 bases; unmatched junction bases: 4. The CDR3 totals 14 residues. Per the original methods: For nucleated cells, counts were estimated from reference gene primer amplification. Sequencing used immunoSEQ multiplex PCR; TCRdb keeps in-frame clones, though not all of them. D and trimming come from the DNA, and the V and J calls and clone size come from that table. The table records roughly 100,000 clones, roughly 82% of them present only once. This sample is drawn from a study of blood T cell repertoires in COVID-19. Study-wide background: COVID-19 samples, acute and convalescent, were from the United States, Italy and Spain. T cells, B-cell-depleted T cells, or PBMCs provided the cDNA or gDNA that served as material.

The source is a man older than 75 with acute or convalescent COVID-19. The chain uses TRBV11-2 and TRBJ2-7, with 9 bases identical to TRBD1. The sequenced sample was peripheral blood. The chain's CDR3 is CASSFGGQGYEQYF. The CDR3 DNA is TGTGCCAGCAGCTTTGGGGGACAGGGTTACGAGCAGTACTTC.